This T cell receptor (beta chain) emerged from a study of T cells in Graves' hyperthyroidism and ophthalmopathy. Study background: It was at initial diagnosis, before any treatment, that peripheral blood was collected.

Exclusion criteria comprised uncontrolled infection, other autoimmune disease, pregnancy or lactation. This clonotype has at least ten counts. In germline, CDR1 is MNHEY, CDR2 SVGEGT. Trimming took 2 bases from V and 7 from J; bases not matched to a gene: 9. The CDR3 has 15 amino acids. Researchers took RNA transcripts and amplified the TCR beta CDR3 regions from them. HTBI primers were employed in a first-round RT-PCR of the TCR CDR3. One entry per CDR3 protein results from TCRdb running MiXCR on the multiplex PCR reads. Found here are about 590,000 distinct CDR3 sequences, approximately 15% of them singletons; the top ten hold approximately 7.4%.

The gene calls are TRBV6-2 or TRBV6-3 and TRBJ2-7; 9 bases match TRBD1. The sample taken for sequencing was blood. The origin of this receptor is a woman aged 25 to 39 with Graves' hyperthyroidism. This CDR3 reads CASSYVGQGQGEQYF. The CDR3 coding sequence is TGTGCCAGCAGTTACGTGGGACAGGGCCAGGGGGAGCAGTACTTC.